This record looks at one TCR beta chain sequence and its context. Its antigen is undetermined. The sample holds other DNA sequences that translate to the same CDR3. This specimen comes from a study of shared clonotypes between healthy human individuals. General observations from the study: Clonotypes that were shared across a few donors made up about 5.1% of naive CD4 clonotypes.

Some clones are missing from TCRdb's copy, which holds only in-frame ones; the method was immunoSEQ multiplex PCR. Of more than 2,000,000 clones listed, 85% to 95% are singletons. This CDR3 is 15 amino acids long. The germline V gene encodes CDR1 SEHNR and CDR2 FQNEAQ (reference sequence). Losses at the gene ends were 5 bases for V and 0 bases for J; bases not matched to a gene: 3. This sequence joins TRBV7-9 and TRBJ1-4; 7 positions match TRBD1. The receptor was isolated from a man in his late teens or twenties in good health. The sequencing sample was made of naive CD4+ T cells sorted from blood. Stated subset: CD45RA+ positively selected. The CDR3 nucleotides read TGTGCCAGCAGCCCCGGACAGGCAACTAATGAAAAACTGTTTTTT. This gives the protein CASSPGQATNEKLFF.